The TCR beta chain described here comes from a study of T cells after yellow fever vaccination. As for the study in general: In the case of low-cell-number fractions, SMART-Seq v4 Ultra Low Input was used for preparation. Whole-study findings and limits: Abundant bulk-population clonotypes could contaminate the FACS-sorted repertoires.

Via MiXCR, TCRdb re-called the 5' RACE reads, giving one row per CDR3 protein. Of some 390,000 distinct CDR3 sequences listed, around 20% were seen once; the top ten hold 15% to 20%. Concerning this clonotype: Its antigen is unknown.

The CDR3 extends over 14 amino acids. V was clipped by 4 bases and J by 7 bases; unmatched bases: 9. This receptor was obtained from a man between 18 and 29 years old who received the YFV17D yellow fever vaccine. The source was PBMCs, collected before the yellow fever booster vaccination. The J gene is TRBJ1-2, the V gene TRBV12-3 or TRBV12-4; 7 bases map to TRBD1. The CDR3 protein is CASSSTDRAPGYTF. The CDR3 nucleotides read TGTGCCAGCAGTTCAACCGACAGGGCTCCTGGCTACACCTTC.